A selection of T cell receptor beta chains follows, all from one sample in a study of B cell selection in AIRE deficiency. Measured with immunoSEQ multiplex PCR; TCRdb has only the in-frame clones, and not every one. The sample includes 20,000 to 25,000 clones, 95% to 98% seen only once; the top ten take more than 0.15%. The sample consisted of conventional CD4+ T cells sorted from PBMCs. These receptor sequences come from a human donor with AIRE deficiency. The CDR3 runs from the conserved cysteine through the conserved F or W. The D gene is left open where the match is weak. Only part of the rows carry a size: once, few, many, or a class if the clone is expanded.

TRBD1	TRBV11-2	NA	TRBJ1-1	TGTGCCAGCAGCTTAGGCGGGACAGGGGTTTTGCGAGGAAACACTGAAGCTTTCTTT	CASSLGGTGVLRGNTEAFF
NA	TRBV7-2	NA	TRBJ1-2	TGTGCCAGCAGCTTATATTTGCCCGGGACCTATGGCTACACCTTC	CASSLYLPGTYGYTF
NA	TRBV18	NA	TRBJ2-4	TGTGCCAGCTCCCCGGGGCAGGGAACATTCCTAGCCAAAAACATTCAGTACTTC	CASSPGQGTFLAKNIQYF
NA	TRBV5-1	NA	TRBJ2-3	TGCGCCAGCAGCTTGCTGATTAGCGGAACGACAGATACGCAGTATTTT	CASSLLISGTTDTQYF
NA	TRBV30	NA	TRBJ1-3	TGTGCCTGGAGCCGGTCTGGAAACACCATATATTTT	CAWSRSGNTIYF
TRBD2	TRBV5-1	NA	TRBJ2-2	TGCGCCAGCAGCTTGGTGGCTAGCGGGAGTTTCACCGGGGAGCTGTTTTTT	CASSLVASGSFTGELFF
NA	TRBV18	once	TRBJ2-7	TGTGCCAGCTCACCACCAATCGGGAGCTGGTACGAGCAGTACTTC	CASSPPIGSWYEQYF
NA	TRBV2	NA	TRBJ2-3	TGTGCCAGCAGTTTTGGGACAATGGGAGATACGCAGTATTTT	CASSFGTMGDTQYF
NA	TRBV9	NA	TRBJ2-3	TGTGCCAGCAGCGTAGCTTCTAGTTCCACAGATACGCAGTATTTT	CASSVASSSTDTQYF
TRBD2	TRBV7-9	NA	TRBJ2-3	TGTGCCAGTTCGGGGCTAGCGGGCACAGATACGCAGTATTTT	CASSGLAGTDTQYF
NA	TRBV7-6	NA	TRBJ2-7	TGTGCCAGCAGCTTAGCGCCAGGACAAAAAGAGGCGCAGTACTTC	CASSLAPGQKEAQYF
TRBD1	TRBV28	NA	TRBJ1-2	TGTGCCAGCAGCACCGACAGGGGGCCCACCTATGGCTACACCTTC	CASSTDRGPTYGYTF
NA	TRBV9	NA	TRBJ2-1	TGTGCCAGCAGCGTAGGACCGGTCGATAATGAGCAGTTCTTC	CASSVGPVDNEQFF
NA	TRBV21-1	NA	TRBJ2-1	TGTGCCAGCAGCAAATTTCCGGGGTGGGCCTACAATGAGCAGTTCTTC	CASSKFPGWAYNEQFF
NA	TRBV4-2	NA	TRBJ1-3	TGTGCCAGCAGCCAGGGGAACTCTGGAAACACCATATATTTT	CASSQGNSGNTIYF
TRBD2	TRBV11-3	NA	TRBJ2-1	TGTGCCAGCAGCTTAGCGGGGAGGATGATAGCGGGTCGCGAGCGCAATGAGCAGTTCTTC	CASSLAGRMIAGRERNEQFF
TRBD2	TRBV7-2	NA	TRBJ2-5	TGTGCCAGCAGCCGAGGGAGGGTGGAGACCCAGTACTTC	CASSRGRVETQYF
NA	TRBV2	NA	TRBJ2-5	TGTGCCAGCAGGAACCGGGGACTTGTTCAAGAGACCCAGTACTTC	CASRNRGLVQETQYF
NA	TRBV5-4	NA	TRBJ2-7	TGTGCCAGCAGCGGAACAGGGACCGAGCAGTACTTC	CASSGTGTEQYF
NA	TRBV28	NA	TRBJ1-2	TGTGCCAGCAGTTCTCTGGCGGGTGGCTATGGCTACACCTTC	CASSSLAGGYGYTF
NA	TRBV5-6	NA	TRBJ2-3	TGTGCCAGCAGCTTGCTGGGAATGAGGGTCACAGATACGCAGTATTTT	CASSLLGMRVTDTQYF
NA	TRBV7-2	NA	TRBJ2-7	TGTGCCAGCAGCGTACAGGGAAGGTCCTACGAGCAGTACTTC	CASSVQGRSYEQYF
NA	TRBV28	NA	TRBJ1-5	TGTGCCAGCAGTTTATCCGGGAATCAGCCCCAGCATTTT	CASSLSGNQPQHF
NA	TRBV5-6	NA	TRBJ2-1	TGTGCCAGCAGCGTGGGCATAGGCCAAGCTGTCCATGAGCAGTTCTTC	CASSVGIGQAVHEQFF
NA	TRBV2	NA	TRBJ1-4	TGTGCCAGCAGTGAGATAGGGGGGATGGGGGGAAAACTGTTTTTT	CASSEIGGMGGKLFF
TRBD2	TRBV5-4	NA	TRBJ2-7	TGTGCCAGCAGCGTCCGGACTAGCGGGAACTACGAGCAGTACTTC	CASSVRTSGNYEQYF
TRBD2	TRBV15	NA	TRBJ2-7	TGTGCCACCAGCAGAGGCTCTAGCGGGAGCTACGAGCAGTACTTC	CATSRGSSGSYEQYF
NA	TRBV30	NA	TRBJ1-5	TGTGCCTGGAACAACCACGCAGGGACGGTGCATCAGCCCCAGCATTTT	CAWNNHAGTVHQPQHF
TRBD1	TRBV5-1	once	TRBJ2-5	TGCGCCAGCTTTCCTCAGCTGGGCAGACAGGGAGAGACCCAGTACTTC	CASFPQLGRQGETQYF
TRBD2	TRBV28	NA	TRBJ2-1	TGTGCCAGCAGTTTGGGGTATAGCGGGAGTACCAATGAGCAGTTCTTC	CASSLGYSGSTNEQFF
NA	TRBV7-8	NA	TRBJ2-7	TGTGCCAGCAGCTTCGGGGGCACCTACGAGCAGTACTTC	CASSFGGTYEQYF
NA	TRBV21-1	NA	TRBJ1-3	TGTGCCAGCAGCAAAGGCACGGGGTACTCTGGAAACACCATATATTTT	CASSKGTGYSGNTIYF
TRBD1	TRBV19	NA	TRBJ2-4	TGTGCCAGTAGCGAGGACAGGGCCAAAAACATTCAGTACTTC	CASSEDRAKNIQYF
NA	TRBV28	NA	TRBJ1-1	TGTGCCAGCAGTACCGGAGGGGGGAACACTGAAGCTTTCTTT	CASSTGGGNTEAFF
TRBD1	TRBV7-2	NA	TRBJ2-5	TGTGCCAGCAGCCCACCGGGACAGGGGATACGTGAGCAGTACTTC	CASSPPGQGIREQYF
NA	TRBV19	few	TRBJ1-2	TGTGCCAGTAGTCTTAAAGGTCGGAGCTATGGCTACACCTTC	CASSLKGRSYGYTF
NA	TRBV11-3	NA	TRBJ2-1	TGTGCCAGCAGCCCGAGGACAGCCCCCAATGAGCAGTTCTTC	CASSPRTAPNEQFF
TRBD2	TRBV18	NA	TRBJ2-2	TGTGCCAGCTCGTCGACCGGGACTAGTGCATCCACCGGGGAGCTGTTTTTT	CASSSTGTSASTGELFF
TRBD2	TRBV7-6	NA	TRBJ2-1	TGTGCCAGCAGCCTTAGCGGGGGTGTGGGCTCGGTGCAGTTCTTC	CASSLSGGVGSVQFF
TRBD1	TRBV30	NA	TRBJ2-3	TGTGCCTCCGGACAGGCAGATACGCAGTATTTT	CASGQADTQYF
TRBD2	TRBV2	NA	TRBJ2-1	TGTGCCAGCAGTGGGGTAGCGGGAAAGACTGAGCAGTTCTTC	CASSGVAGKTEQFF
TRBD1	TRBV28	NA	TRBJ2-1	TGTGCCAGCAGAGAACCGTGGAAGGGGGCCAGCAATGAGCAGTTCTTC	CASREPWKGASNEQFF
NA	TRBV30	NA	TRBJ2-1	TGTGCCTGTACTCCTAGGGGGTCCTACAATGAGCAGTTCTTC	CACTPRGSYNEQFF
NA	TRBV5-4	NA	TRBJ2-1	TGTGCCAGCAGCTTGGTCCAGGGACAAGTTGGCCGTGAGCAGTTCTTC	CASSLVQGQVGREQFF
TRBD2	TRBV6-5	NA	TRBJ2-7	TGTGCCAGCAGTCGGGAGGGCGAGCAGTACTTC	CASSREGEQYF
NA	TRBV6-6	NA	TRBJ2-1	TGTGCCAGCAGTTATGACTGGCAACCTAATGAGCAGTTCTTC	CASSYDWQPNEQFF
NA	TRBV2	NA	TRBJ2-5	TGTGCCCCCCGGCAGCAAGAGACCCAGTACTTC	CAPRQQETQYF
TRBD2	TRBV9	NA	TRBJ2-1	TGTGCCAGCAGCCCTAGCGGAGCAGACTCCTACAATGAGCAGTTCTTC	CASSPSGADSYNEQFF
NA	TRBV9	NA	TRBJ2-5	TGTGCCAGCAGCGTAGTAGTAGGGGAGACCCAGTACTTC	CASSVVVGETQYF